These T cell receptor beta chains were read from a single sample in a study of blood T cell repertoires in COVID-19. Sequencing used immunoSEQ multiplex PCR; TCRdb keeps in-frame clones, though not all of them. The data contain 250,000 or so clones, about nine tenths of them seen just once; the ten biggest clones take up 0.95% to 1.5%. The source material was PBMCs or T cells enriched from blood (not recorded which). These receptors were taken from a human donor in a cohort exposed to, infected with or recovered from COVID-19 (not recorded which). The donor label of this sample is uncertain. CDR3s include the opening cysteine and the closing phenylalanine or tryptophan. The D gene is left open where the match is weak. The size of a clone is reported for some rows only, either as once, few or many, or as a class for expanded clones.

clone_size: -; j_call: TRBJ1-2; cdr3_length: 14; v_call: TRBV6-5; d_call: -; cdr3_aa: CASSPELGARGYTF; cdr3_nt: TGTGCCAGCAGTCCTGAGCTAGGAGCGAGGGGCTACACCTTC
clone_size: -; j_call: TRBJ1-2; cdr3_length: 19; v_call: TRBV27; d_call: TRBD1; cdr3_aa: CASSLSSRLRGRRKYGYTF; cdr3_nt: TGTGCCAGCAGTTTGAGCAGTCGGTTAAGGGGGCGCCGGAAATATGGCTACACCTTC
clone_size: -; j_call: TRBJ2-2; cdr3_length: 15; v_call: TRBV5-1; d_call: -; cdr3_aa: CASSVVKGDTGELFF; cdr3_nt: TGCGCCAGCAGTGTGGTAAAGGGGGACACCGGGGAGCTGTTTTTT
clone_size: once; j_call: TRBJ2-7; cdr3_length: 15; v_call: TRBV5-4; d_call: -; cdr3_aa: CASSAGLSATYEQYF; cdr3_nt: TGTGCCAGCAGCGCGGGGTTATCGGCCACCTACGAGCAGTACTTC
clone_size: -; j_call: TRBJ1-1; cdr3_length: 16; v_call: TRBV30; d_call: TRBD1; cdr3_aa: CAWSRQGVGLGTEAFF; cdr3_nt: TGTGCCTGGAGCCGCCAGGGGGTGGGGCTCGGCACTGAAGCTTTCTTT
clone_size: -; j_call: TRBJ2-4; cdr3_length: 15; v_call: TRBV12-5; d_call: -; cdr3_aa: CASGSHRDGRNIQYF; cdr3_nt: TGTGCTAGTGGTTCACACCGGGACGGGAGAAACATTCAGTACTTC
clone_size: -; j_call: TRBJ1-5; cdr3_length: 15; v_call: TRBV6-5; d_call: TRBD1; cdr3_aa: CASRSTGGSNQPQHF; cdr3_nt: TGTGCCAGCAGATCCACAGGGGGTTCGAACCAGCCCCAGCATTTT
clone_size: -; j_call: TRBJ1-1; cdr3_length: 14; v_call: TRBV25-1; d_call: -; cdr3_aa: CASSELRGNTEAFF; cdr3_nt: TGTGCCAGCAGTGAGCTCAGGGGGAACACTGAAGCTTTCTTT
clone_size: few; j_call: TRBJ2-6; cdr3_length: 14; v_call: TRBV7-2; d_call: -; cdr3_aa: CASSAISGANVLTF; cdr3_nt: TGTGCCAGCTCCGCGATCTCTGGGGCCAACGTCCTGACTTTC
clone_size: once; j_call: TRBJ2-2; cdr3_length: 15; v_call: TRBV29-1; d_call: -; cdr3_aa: CSVEGAQGNTGELFF; cdr3_nt: TGCAGCGTTGAGGGGGCGCAGGGGAACACCGGGGAGCTGTTTTTT
clone_size: -; j_call: TRBJ2-3; cdr3_length: 15; v_call: TRBV11-2; d_call: -; cdr3_aa: CASSLSPGSTDTQYF; cdr3_nt: TGTGCCAGCAGCTTAAGTCCAGGGAGCACAGATACGCAGTATTTT
clone_size: -; j_call: TRBJ2-5; cdr3_length: 12; v_call: TRBV6-5; d_call: TRBD1; cdr3_aa: CATTGGGETQYF; cdr3_nt: TGTGCCACTACAGGGGGCGGGGAGACCCAGTACTTC
clone_size: -; j_call: TRBJ2-3; cdr3_length: 16; v_call: TRBV4-2; d_call: TRBD2; cdr3_aa: CASSPTGAGVTDTQYF; cdr3_nt: TGTGCCAGCAGCCCGACGGGAGCGGGGGTCACAGATACGCAGTATTTT
clone_size: -; j_call: TRBJ2-7; cdr3_length: 18; v_call: TRBV6-2/TRBV6-3; d_call: TRBD2; cdr3_aa: CASSYLLAGGPRSHEQYF; cdr3_nt: TGTGCCAGCAGTTACCTACTAGCGGGGGGGCCACGCTCGCACGAGCAGTACTTC
clone_size: -; j_call: TRBJ2-5; cdr3_length: 15; v_call: TRBV18; d_call: -; cdr3_aa: CASSPRDGAQETQYF; cdr3_nt: TGTGCCAGCTCACCACGAGACGGAGCGCAGGAGACCCAGTACTTC
clone_size: -; j_call: TRBJ2-3; cdr3_length: 15; v_call: TRBV9; d_call: TRBD2; cdr3_aa: CASSLWSSGADTQYF; cdr3_nt: TGTGCCAGCAGCCTGTGGTCTAGCGGGGCGGATACGCAGTATTTT
clone_size: -; j_call: TRBJ2-7; cdr3_length: 13; v_call: TRBV10-1; d_call: TRBD1; cdr3_aa: CASRRDREYEQYF; cdr3_nt: TGCGCCAGCAGGCGGGACAGGGAGTACGAGCAGTACTTC
clone_size: -; j_call: TRBJ2-3; cdr3_length: 16; v_call: TRBV15; d_call: TRBD2; cdr3_aa: CATSRASGGYVDTQYF; cdr3_nt: TGTGCCACCAGCAGAGCTAGCGGGGGCTATGTAGATACGCAGTATTTT
clone_size: -; j_call: TRBJ1-3; cdr3_length: 17; v_call: TRBV10-1; d_call: -; cdr3_aa: CASSESTEKRSGNTIYF; cdr3_nt: TGCGCCAGCAGTGAGTCGACAGAAAAACGCTCTGGAAACACCATATATTTT
clone_size: once; j_call: TRBJ1-2; cdr3_length: 17; v_call: TRBV21-1; d_call: -; cdr3_aa: CASSKEPIPDRNYGYTF; cdr3_nt: TGTGCCAGCAGCAAAGAACCTATCCCGGACAGGAACTATGGCTACACCTTC
clone_size: -; j_call: TRBJ1-2; cdr3_length: 16; v_call: TRBV30; d_call: TRBD1; cdr3_aa: CAWNRGDRAGNYGYTF; cdr3_nt: TGTGCCTGGAATCGGGGCGACAGGGCCGGTAACTATGGCTACACCTTC
clone_size: -; j_call: TRBJ2-7; cdr3_length: 14; v_call: TRBV6-5; d_call: -; cdr3_aa: CASSYGKKSYEQYF; cdr3_nt: TGTGCCAGCAGTTACGGTAAGAAGAGCTACGAGCAGTACTTC
clone_size: -; j_call: TRBJ1-5; cdr3_length: 15; v_call: TRBV2; d_call: TRBD1; cdr3_aa: CASRQETGINQPQHF; cdr3_nt: TGTGCCAGCAGACAGGAGACAGGGATCAATCAGCCCCAGCATTTT
clone_size: once; j_call: TRBJ2-5; cdr3_length: 14; v_call: TRBV19; d_call: TRBD1; cdr3_aa: CASSITGVGETQYF; cdr3_nt: TGTGCCAGTAGTATCACAGGGGTCGGAGAGACCCAGTACTTC
clone_size: -; j_call: TRBJ2-1; cdr3_length: 16; v_call: TRBV6-5; d_call: TRBD2; cdr3_aa: CASSYSGGGQNNEQFF; cdr3_nt: TGTGCCAGCAGTTACTCCGGGGGGGGGCAGAACAATGAGCAGTTCTTC
clone_size: once; j_call: TRBJ2-4; cdr3_length: 13; v_call: TRBV12-3/TRBV12-4; d_call: -; cdr3_aa: CASSLEGGYIQYF; cdr3_nt: TGTGCCAGCAGTTTAGAGGGGGGGTACATTCAGTACTTC
clone_size: -; j_call: TRBJ2-1; cdr3_length: 13; v_call: TRBV19; d_call: TRBD2; cdr3_aa: CARSPGGLNEQFF; cdr3_nt: TGTGCCAGATCTCCGGGGGGTTTGAATGAGCAGTTCTTC
clone_size: -; j_call: TRBJ2-1; cdr3_length: 14; v_call: TRBV2; d_call: TRBD2; cdr3_aa: CASNYGGSNNEQFF; cdr3_nt: TGTGCCAGCAACTACGGGGGGAGTAACAATGAGCAGTTCTTC
clone_size: -; j_call: TRBJ1-1; cdr3_length: 17; v_call: TRBV7-9; d_call: TRBD1; cdr3_aa: CASSPGTGLIFYTEAFF; cdr3_nt: TGTGCCAGCAGCCCTGGGACAGGGTTAATTTTTTACACTGAAGCTTTCTTT
clone_size: few; j_call: TRBJ1-2; cdr3_length: 16; v_call: TRBV5-4; d_call: TRBD1; cdr3_aa: CASTRTGRNPNYGYTF; cdr3_nt: TGTGCCAGCACCCGGACAGGGAGGAACCCCAACTATGGCTACACCTTC
clone_size: -; j_call: TRBJ2-3; cdr3_length: 14; v_call: TRBV28; d_call: TRBD2; cdr3_aa: CASTGTTSTDTQYF; cdr3_nt: TGTGCCAGTACCGGGACTACTAGCACAGATACGCAGTATTTT